This entry is about one TCR beta chain. Naive CD8 isolation took CD45RO-negative cells positively selected for CCR7 and excluded terminally differentiated effector memory CD45RA+ cells. This sample stems from a study of shared clonotypes between healthy human individuals. The germline V gene encodes CDR1 MGHDK and CDR2 SYGVNS. V lost 1 base, J lost 5 bases, and 11 bases stayed unmatched. This CDR3 comprises 17 residues. TCRdb's table, derived via immunoSEQ multiplex PCR, lists solely in-frame clones and lacks some. The sample holds roughly 850,000 clones, approximately 97% seen once. The receptor's source is a man aged 30 to 45 in good health. Sample: naive CD8+ T cells sorted from blood. V is TRBV25-1 and J is TRBJ2-3; 8 bases are a match to TRBD1. The CDR3 DNA is TGTGCCAGCAGTGAATTCGGTATCGGACAGGGTCGAGATACGCAGTATTTT. Its translation: CASSEFGIGQGRDTQYF. The whole variable domain, filled in from reference TRBV25-1 and TRBJ2-3, reads EADIYQTPRYLVIGTGKKITLECSQTMGHDKMYWYQQDPGMELHLIHYSYGVNSTEKGDLSSESTVSRIRTEHFPLTLESARPSHTSQYLCASSEFGIGQGRDTQYFGPGTRLTVL.